What follows are 19 T cell receptor beta chains derived from one specimen sequenced in a study of blood T cells in healthy people across ages. Together with a sample-barcoded 5' primer, a J-beta primer mix was included in a second PCR lasting about 7 to 11 cycles. TCRdb reprocessed the 5' RACE reads with MiXCR, giving one entry per CDR3 protein. The table shows approximately 1,100,000 distinct CDR3 sequences, with around 43% occurring only once. Sequenced input: blood. These receptor sequences come from a woman aged 55-69 years in good health.

This chain links TRBV15 with TRBJ1-2, with D maybe TRBD1 (5 bases). CDR1 LNHNV and CDR2 YYDKDF come from the germline V gene (reference sequence). CDR3 length: 16 residues. V shed 0 bases and J shed 8 bases, with 19 bases lying between them. For the CDR3, the DNA is TGTGCCACCAGCAGAGATCCTGGACACCAGGGAAGGGGCTACACCTTC. It codes for CATSRDPGHQGRGYTF.

This clonotype was seen a handful of times. This rearrangement joins TRBV6-5 to TRBJ2-4, with 7 bases identical to TRBD1. TRBJ2-7 explains the end of the DNA better; the J call may be wrong. The CDR3 loop spans 15 amino acids. Germline CDR1 MNHEY, CDR2 SVGAGI. The CDR3 DNA follows: TGTGCCAGCAGTTTAGCCGGTGACAGGGTCTACGAGCAGTACTTC. It translates to CASSLAGDRVYEQYF.

The chain employs TRBV6-2 or TRBV6-3 and TRBJ2-4; 7 nucleotides match TRBD1. Matching the DNA end better, TRBJ2-7 makes the J call doubtful. The CDR3 length is 14 residues. Per the germline V gene, CDR1 is MNHEY and CDR2 is SVGEGT. CDR3 DNA sequence: TGTGCCAGCACGGCTGAGGGGGCGCGGTACGAGCAGTACTTC. This codes for CASTAEGARYEQYF.

The chain is built from TRBV11-2 and TRBJ2-1; TRBD1 matches 8 bases. CDR1 and CDR2 from the germline V gene are SGHAT and FQNNGV. The V segment lost 4 bases and the J segment 9 bases; nucleotides outside the gene matches: 26. CDR3 length: 20 residues. This CDR3 reads CASSSLWDRKTRGKRSEQFF. CDR3 coding DNA: TGTGCCAGCAGCTCACTTTGGGACAGGAAAACCCGCGGCAAGCGTAGTGAGCAGTTCTTC.

This clonotype was counted many times. The rearrangement uses TRBV9 and TRBJ2-1; 9 bases agree with TRBD1. Germline loops: CDR1 SGDLS, CDR2 YYNGEE. This CDR3 region has 13 residues. J was trimmed by 6 bases and V by 7 bases; bases with no gene match: 5. CDR3 DNA sequence: TGTGCCAGCCAGGGACAGGGTGGCAATGAGCAGTTCTTC. It encodes CASQGQGGNEQFF. Complete variable domain (other parts from reference TRBV9 and TRBJ2-1): DSGVTQTPKHLITATGQRVTLRCSPRSGDLSVYWYQQSLDQGLQFLIQYYNGEERAKGNILERFSAQQFPDLHSELNLSSLELGDSALYFCASQGQGGNEQFFGPGTRLTVL.

The chain has TRBV20-1 and TRBJ2-5; 7 nucleotides match TRBD2. CDR3 size: 13 residues. Germline CDR1 reads DFQATT; CDR2 reads SNEGSKA (reference sequence). Trimming took 3 bases from V and 5 from J; bases not matched to a gene: 6. The CDR3 region is CSASSSGEETQYF. The CDR3 nucleotides are TGCAGTGCTAGTTCTAGCGGTGAGGAGACCCAGTACTTC.

The CDR3 DNA follows: TGCAGCGTACAGACAGGGGCGTCGTCACCCCTCCACTTT. It is translated as CSVQTGASSPLHF. The chain is built from TRBV29-1 and TRBJ1-6; 8 bases match TRBD1. Germline loops: CDR1 SQVTM, CDR2 ANQGSEA. The CDR3 has 13 amino acids. J lost 10 bases, V lost 6 bases, and 8 bases had no gene match.

The chain is built from TRBV27 and TRBJ1-4; D gene uncertain. Trimming shortened V by 3 bases and J by 7 bases, and 15 bases separated the two germline ends. Germline CDR1 reads MNHEY; CDR2 reads SMNVEV (reference sequence). The CDR3 has 15 amino acids. The CDR3 DNA is TGTGCCAGCAGTTTGAAGGGCCCAGGCTTTGAAAAACTGTTTTTT. Protein product: CASSLKGPGFEKLFF. Using reference TRBV27 and TRBJ1-4 for the parts outside the CDR3, the full variable domain is EAQVTQNPRYLITVTGKKLTVTCSQNMNHEYMSWYRQDPGLGLRQIYYSMNVEVTDKGDVPEGYKVSRKEKRNFPLILESPSPNQTSLYFCASSLKGPGFEKLFFGSGTQLSVL.

On this clonotype itself: A read error may explain this, as a much larger clone is one base away. The chain uses TRBV7-2 and TRBJ2-7, with 8 bases identical to TRBD1. The junction had 9 bases not matched to a gene; V was cut back by 5 bases and J by 6 bases. Germline assignment: CDR1 SGHTA and CDR2 FQGNSA. This CDR3 spans 14 amino acids. The CDR3: CASSGRTGPSEQYF. The CDR3 DNA follows: TGTGCCAGCAGCGGGCGGACAGGGCCCTCCGAGCAGTACTTC.

This clonotype was picked up a small number of times. The gene calls are TRBV20-1 and TRBJ1-2; 7 bases are shared with TRBD1. Germline CDR1 is DFQATT and CDR2 is SNEGSKA (reference sequence). The CDR3 is 14 amino acids. Losses at the gene ends were 0 bases for V and 8 bases for J; bases not matched to a gene: 9. In DNA, the CDR3 is TGCAGTGCTAGAGATCCAAACAGGGGAACCGGCTACACCTTC. Its translation is CSARDPNRGTGYTF.

V usage is TRBV20-1 and J usage is TRBJ1-4, with D hard to call. CDR1 is DFQATT and CDR2 is SNEGSKA in the germline V gene (reference sequence). CDR3 length: 14 residues. With 2 bases removed from V and 7 bases from J, the gap between germline ends came to 14 bases. Here the CDR3 reads CSARPLGSGEKLFF. In nucleotides, the CDR3 is TGCAGTGCTAGACCGTTGGGGTCGGGTGAAAAACTGTTTTTT.

The chain uses TRBV30 and TRBJ2-3; D uncertain. The germline V gene has CDR1 GTSNPN and CDR2 SVGIG (reference sequence). The CDR3 sequence is 11 residues long. The ends were cut back, 5 bases at V and 2 bases at J, with 5 bases in the middle. This CDR3 is CAWGATDTQYF. CDR3 DNA sequence: TGTGCCTGGGGTGCCACAGATACGCAGTATTTT.

This clonotype was seen a handful of times. The gene calls are TRBV3-1 and TRBJ1-4; 9 bases map to TRBD1. The V gene's germline CDR1 is LGHDT and CDR2 YNNKEL (reference sequence). Trimming took 3 bases from V and 7 from J; bases not matched to a gene: 6. The CDR3 loop spans 15 amino acids. The CDR3 nucleotides read TGTGCCAGCAGCCAGGACAGGGGAGTTCGTGAAAAACTGTTTTTT. Protein product: CASSQDRGVREKLFF.

DNA for the CDR3: TGTGCCAGCAGTTCGACTAGCGGGAGGCCCTACGAGCAGTACTTC. This codes for CASSSTSGRPYEQYF. The rearrangement uses TRBV28 and TRBJ2-7; TRBD2 agrees at 13 bases. Trimming at V came to 4 bases and at J to 2 bases, leaving 2 bases not matched to a gene. CDR1 and CDR2 from the germline V gene are MDHEN and SYDVKM. The CDR3 runs to 15 residues.

A single count supports this clonotype. The CDR3 region is CASSPSSGYTYNEQFF. For the CDR3, the DNA is TGTGCCAGCAGCCCGAGTAGCGGATACACCTACAATGAGCAGTTCTTC. The chain is built from TRBV7-2 and TRBJ2-1; perhaps TRBD2 as D (6 bases). CDR3 length: 16 amino acids. Deletions cut 5 bases from V and 2 bases from J, with 16 bases between. Germline V gene lookup returns CDR1 SGHTA and CDR2 FQGNSA. Looking up the rest from reference TRBV7-2 and TRBJ2-1 gives the full variable domain: GAGVSQSPSNKVTEKGKDVELRCDPISGHTALYWYRQSLGQGLEFLIYFQGNSAPDKSGLPSDRFSAERTGGSVSTLTIQRTQQEDSAVYLCASSPSSGYTYNEQFFGPGTRLTVL.

The J gene is TRBJ2-1, the V gene TRBV4-2; weak D call: TRBD1 (6 bases). Germline assignment: CDR1 LGHNA and CDR2 YNFKEQ. V was cut by 1 base and J by 8 bases, with 18 bases left in between. The CDR3 contains 16 residues. The CDR3 region is CASSQVVLGAEDEQFF. For the CDR3, the DNA is TGTGCCAGCAGCCAAGTGGTACTGGGGGCTGAGGATGAGCAGTTCTTC.

The V gene is TRBV9, the J gene TRBJ1-1, with no clear D. The CDR3 sequence is 15 residues long. The V gene's germline CDR1 is SGDLS and CDR2 YYNGEE. V lost 0 bases, J lost 2 bases, and 11 bases lay in between. The CDR3 region is CASSVAVGYNTEAFF. Written as DNA, the CDR3 is TGTGCCAGCAGCGTAGCTGTAGGGTACAACACTGAAGCTTTCTTT.

This clonotype was recorded a few times. The gene calls are TRBV10-3 and TRBJ1-1, with 10 bases matching TRBD1. Germline V gives CDR1 ENHRY, CDR2 SYGVKD. The junction had 1 base not matched to a gene; V was cut back by 5 bases and J by 4 bases. CDR3 length: 13 amino acids. Here the CDR3 reads CAISWDRGTEAFF. CDR3 DNA sequence: TGTGCCATCAGTTGGGACAGGGGCACTGAAGCTTTCTTT.

This clonotype was seen only a few times. J is TRBJ1-2 and V is TRBV29-1, with 7 bases aligning to TRBD1. Germline lookup yields CDR1 SQVTM and CDR2 ANQGSEA. CDR3 size: 12 residues. With 4 bases clipped from V and 4 bases from J, the junction kept 3 bases outside the gene matches. CDR3 sequence: CSVADRAYGYTF. The DNA for the CDR3 is TGCAGCGTTGCCGACAGGGCCTATGGCTACACCTTC.